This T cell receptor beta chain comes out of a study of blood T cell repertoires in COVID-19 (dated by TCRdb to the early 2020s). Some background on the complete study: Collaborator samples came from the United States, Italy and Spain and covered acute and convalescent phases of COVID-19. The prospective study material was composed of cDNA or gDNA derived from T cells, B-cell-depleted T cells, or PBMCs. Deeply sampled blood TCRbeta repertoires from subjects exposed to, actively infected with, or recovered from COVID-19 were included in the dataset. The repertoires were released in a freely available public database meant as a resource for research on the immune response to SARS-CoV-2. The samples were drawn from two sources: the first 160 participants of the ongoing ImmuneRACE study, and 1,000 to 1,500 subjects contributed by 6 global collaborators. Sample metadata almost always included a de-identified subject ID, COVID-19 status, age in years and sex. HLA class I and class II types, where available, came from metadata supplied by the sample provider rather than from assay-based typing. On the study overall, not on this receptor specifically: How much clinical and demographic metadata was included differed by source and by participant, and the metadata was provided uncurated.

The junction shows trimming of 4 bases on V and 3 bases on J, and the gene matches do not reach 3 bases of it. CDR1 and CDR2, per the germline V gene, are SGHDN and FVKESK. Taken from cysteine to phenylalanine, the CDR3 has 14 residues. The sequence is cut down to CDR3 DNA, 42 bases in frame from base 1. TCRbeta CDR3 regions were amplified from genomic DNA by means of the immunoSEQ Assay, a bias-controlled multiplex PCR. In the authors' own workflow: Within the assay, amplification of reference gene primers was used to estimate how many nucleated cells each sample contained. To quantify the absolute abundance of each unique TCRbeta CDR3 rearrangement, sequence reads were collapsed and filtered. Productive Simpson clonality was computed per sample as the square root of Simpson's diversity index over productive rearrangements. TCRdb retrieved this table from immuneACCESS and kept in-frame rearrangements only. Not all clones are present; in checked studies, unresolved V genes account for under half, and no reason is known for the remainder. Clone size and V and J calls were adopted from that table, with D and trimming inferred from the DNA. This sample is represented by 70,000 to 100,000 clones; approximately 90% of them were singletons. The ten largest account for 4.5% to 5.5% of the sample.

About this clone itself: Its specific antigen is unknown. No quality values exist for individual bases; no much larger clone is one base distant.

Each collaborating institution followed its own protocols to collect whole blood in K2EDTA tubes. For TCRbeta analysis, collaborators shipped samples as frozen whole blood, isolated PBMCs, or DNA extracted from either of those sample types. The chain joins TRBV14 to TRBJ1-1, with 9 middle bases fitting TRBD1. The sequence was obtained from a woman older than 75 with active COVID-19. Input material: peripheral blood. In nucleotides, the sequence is TGTGCCAGCAGCCGACAGGGGGTGGACACTGAAGCTTTCTTT. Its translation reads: CASSRQGVDTEAFF.